This T cell receptor beta chain is from a study of CD8+CD57+ T cells in acquired aplastic anemia. Study-wide points: Patients versus controls showed no significant CD8+ Simpson's diversity difference.

Trimming left V 5 bases short and J 4 bases short, with 9 bases between. The CDR3 has 13 amino acids. Germline loops: CDR1 SGHVS, CDR2 FNYEAQ. As to this clonotype: Antigen: not known.

Profiling of TCR beta VDJ combinations and CDR3 sequences used genomic DNA as template. MiXCR, run by TCRdb on the reads, gives a single entry per CDR3 protein. The sample carries fewer than 85,000 distinct CDR3 sequences, roughly 70% recorded once. Individuals selected for sequencing had exhibited CD8+CD57+ cell expansion on flow cytometry. The V call is TRBV7-6, the J call TRBJ1-3; D gene unclear. The TCR was taken from a human donor with aplastic anemia. Input material: sorted CD4+, CD8+, or CD8+CD57+ T cells (not recorded which) from PBMCs. In nucleotides, the CDR3 is TGTGCCAGCAGCCCAGTGGTGGGAAACACCATATATTTT. Its translation is CASSPVVGNTIYF.